Below, 7 T cell receptor beta chains from the same sample are listed, as sequenced in a study of blood T cell repertoires in COVID-19 (dated by TCRdb to the early 2020s). Receptor amplification or capture employed the immunoSEQ multiplex PCR assay. In its TCRdb copy, this immuneACCESS table keeps in-frame sequences only and misses some clones. Where compared with another copy, unresolved V genes explain less than half of these, and the others have no known cause. Within this sample are about 150,000 clones, with approximately 80% of them counted one time only. Of the sample, 9% to 13% falls within the top ten clones. Sequences were obtained from peripheral blood. All receptors come from a woman aged 55 to 70 with COVID-19, enrolled during active disease.

V gene TRBV7-2 combines with J gene TRBJ1-5; D unclear. Germline V lookup: CDR1 SGHTA, CDR2 FQGNSA. Trimming cost V 2 bases and J 4 bases, with 6 bases left between them. This CDR3 is built from 13 residues. In DNA form, the CDR3 reads TGTGCCAGCAGCTTATCGGGGAATCAGCCCCAGCATTTT. Its protein product is CASSLSGNQPQHF.

This chain uses TRBV18 with TRBJ2-5; D remains unclear. The CDR3 consists of 10 residues. The V and J ends lost 6 bases and 3 bases respectively, with 2 bases between them. Germline V gene sequence: CDR1 KGHSH, CDR2 LQKENI. CDR3 bases: TGTGCCAGCTCCGAAGAGACCCAGTACTTC. Translation gives CASSEETQYF.

The chain combines TRBV18 with TRBJ1-1; 7 nucleotides align to TRBD1. The CDR3 loop spans 15 amino acids. Germline V lookup: CDR1 KGHSH, CDR2 LQKENI. Trimming at V came to 4 bases and at J to 2 bases, leaving 7 bases not matched to a gene. CDR3 in amino acids: CASSLYGTDNTEAFF. The DNA for the CDR3 is TGTGCCAGCTCACTCTACGGGACAGATAACACTGAAGCTTTCTTT.

The count of this clone is one. The chain has TRBV10-1 and TRBJ2-1, with 10 bases lining up with TRBD2. With 0 bases clipped from V and 6 bases from J, the junction kept 5 bases outside the gene matches. The CDR3 consists of 16 residues. Looked up from germline, CDR1 is WNHNN and CDR2 is SYGVQD (reference sequence). The CDR3 DNA is TGCGCCAGCAGTGAGTCTAGCGGGAGGCGGGGCAATGAGCAGTTCTTC. This sequence encodes CASSESSGRRGNEQFF.

The rearrangement joins TRBV19 to TRBJ1-1, with D possibly matching TRBD1 (6 bases). The CDR3 covers 13 residues. The germline V gene has CDR1 LNHDA and CDR2 SQIVND (reference sequence). Trimming cost V 6 bases and J 4 bases, with 12 bases left between them. The CDR3 region has the DNA TGTGCCAGTAGCCACAGGGTACCCACTGAAGCTTTCTTT. Protein sequence: CASSHRVPTEAFF.

The chain couples TRBV9 to TRBJ1-3; unclear D gene. Germline CDR1 and CDR2: SGDLS and YYNGEE. The CDR3 contains 15 residues. With 0 bases removed from V and 1 base from J, the gap between germline ends came to 8 bases. This CDR3 reads CASSVEWASGNTIYF. CDR3 sequence (DNA): TGTGCCAGCAGCGTAGAGTGGGCATCTGGAAACACCATATATTTT.

This chain links TRBV30 with TRBJ1-1; TRBD1 might be the D (5 bases). V lost 2 bases, J lost 7 bases, and 11 bases lay in between. The germline V gene encodes CDR1 GTSNPN and CDR2 SVGIG (reference sequence). This CDR3 has 12 residues. CDR3 loop: CAWSPWTNEAFF. CDR3 DNA: TGTGCCTGGAGTCCCTGGACAAATGAAGCTTTCTTT. The full variable domain, with the rest looked up from reference TRBV30 and TRBJ1-1, is SQTIHQWPATLVQPVGSPLSLECTVEGTSNPNLYWYRQAAGRGLQLLFYSVGIGQISSEVPQNLSASRPQDRQFILSSKKLLLSDSGFYLCAWSPWTNEAFFGQGTRLTVV.